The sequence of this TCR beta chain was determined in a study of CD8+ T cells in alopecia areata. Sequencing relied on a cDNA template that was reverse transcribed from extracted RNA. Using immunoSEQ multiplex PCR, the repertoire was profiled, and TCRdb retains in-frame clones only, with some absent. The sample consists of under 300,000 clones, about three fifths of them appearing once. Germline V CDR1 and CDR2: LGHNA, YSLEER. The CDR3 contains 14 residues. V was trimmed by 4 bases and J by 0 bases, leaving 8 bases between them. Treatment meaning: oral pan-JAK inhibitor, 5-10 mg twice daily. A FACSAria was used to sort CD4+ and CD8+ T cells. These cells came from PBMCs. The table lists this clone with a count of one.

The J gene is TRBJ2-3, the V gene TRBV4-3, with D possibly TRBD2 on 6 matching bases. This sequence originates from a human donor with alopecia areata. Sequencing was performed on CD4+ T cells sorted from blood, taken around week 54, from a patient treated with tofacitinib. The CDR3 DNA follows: TGCGCCAGCAGCCCCGGGGGAAGCACAGATACGCAGTATTTT. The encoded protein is CASSPGGSTDTQYF.